The rows below give T cell receptor beta chains drawn from one sample of a study of T cells in localized non-small cell lung cancer. Libraries were prepared by immunoSEQ multiplex PCR; TCRdb keeps only in-frame clonotypes and omits some of them. The sample shows 40,000 or so clones, about 76% of them seen only once. The starting material was peripheral blood mononuclear cells, obtained before any cancer treatment. These TCRs come from a male donor aged 60 or over with stage II lung adenocarcinoma. Each CDR3 is given with its conserved first and last residue. Fields, in order: V gene, CDR3 protein.

>TRBV28
CASSEPGAQMNTEAFF
>TRBV7-3
CASSPDGPTNTEAFF
>TRBV27
CASSLRGGQGRDGELFF
>TRBV5-6
CASSLKGRGGSPLHF
>TRBV7-2
CASSLYGWGAVTIYF
>TRBV2
CASTDRTGANQPQHF
>TRBV5-8
CASDSLGRITDTQYF
>TRBV7-9
CASSKGTGDGYTF
>TRBV5-6
CASSLGGSSYEQYF
>TRBV7-2
CASSLARTGGQNGYTF
>TRBV7-9
CASSLAAGGSTNEKLFF
>TRBV4-3
CASSQDDGTYEQYF
>TRBV27
CASSFPGRPDTQYF
>TRBV5-4
CASSLDASRGKSDEQFF
>TRBV7-2
CASSPADTQYF
>TRBV18
CASSPGLAGGLYEQYF
>TRBV29-1
CSVGDRGHYGYTF
>TRBV10-2
CASSEGTMETQYF
>TRBV18
CASSFNMNTEAFF
>TRBV7-3
CASSFTGQGDNEQFF
>TRBV27
CASSLRVSGELFF
>TRBV6-6
CASSPGTRSYEQYF
>TRBV4-1
CASSLGGGGTNEKLFF
>TRBV10-3
CAIAAGNTIYF
>TRBV5-5
CASSPDGGYGGYTF
>TRBV29-1
CSVGTPGLEQYF
>TRBV6-1
CASSEPGGKQFF
>TRBV23-1
CASTRPRGELFF
>TRBV7-8
CASGISISEQYF
>TRBV19
CASSITTSNYGYTF
>TRBV10-2
CASRGEGYTF
>TRBV2
CASSEWDRNTEAFF
>TRBV10-1
CASSDGPGRYVQETQYF
>TRBV10-3
CAISEWREGNEQFF
>TRBV7-6
CASSLDYRATNEQFF
>TRBV18
CASSPPWQTEAFF
>TRBV5-4
CASSMEGGHGELFF
>TRBV30
CAWSRGQGGRTEAFF
>TRBV29-1
CSVVGRLYVETQYF
>TRBV28
CASSRQDFSGNTIYF
>TRBV19
CASSRGPIEAFF